This T cell receptor beta chain was retrieved from a study of T cells of healthy individuals. TCRdb reprocessed the 5' RACE reads with MiXCR, giving one entry per CDR3 protein. This table holds approximately 100,000 distinct CDR3 sequences, approximately 18% found once. The ends were cut back, 0 bases at V and 7 bases at J, with 6 bases in the middle. CDR1 and CDR2 (germline): MNHNY, SVGAGI (reference sequence). This CDR3 contains 12 residues. The receptor comes from a human donor in good health. The genes are TRBV6-6 and TRBJ1-1; D ambiguous. The CDR3 region has the DNA TGTGCCAGCAGTTACTCAGAGAGTGAAGCTTTCTTT. Its translation: CASSYSESEAFF.